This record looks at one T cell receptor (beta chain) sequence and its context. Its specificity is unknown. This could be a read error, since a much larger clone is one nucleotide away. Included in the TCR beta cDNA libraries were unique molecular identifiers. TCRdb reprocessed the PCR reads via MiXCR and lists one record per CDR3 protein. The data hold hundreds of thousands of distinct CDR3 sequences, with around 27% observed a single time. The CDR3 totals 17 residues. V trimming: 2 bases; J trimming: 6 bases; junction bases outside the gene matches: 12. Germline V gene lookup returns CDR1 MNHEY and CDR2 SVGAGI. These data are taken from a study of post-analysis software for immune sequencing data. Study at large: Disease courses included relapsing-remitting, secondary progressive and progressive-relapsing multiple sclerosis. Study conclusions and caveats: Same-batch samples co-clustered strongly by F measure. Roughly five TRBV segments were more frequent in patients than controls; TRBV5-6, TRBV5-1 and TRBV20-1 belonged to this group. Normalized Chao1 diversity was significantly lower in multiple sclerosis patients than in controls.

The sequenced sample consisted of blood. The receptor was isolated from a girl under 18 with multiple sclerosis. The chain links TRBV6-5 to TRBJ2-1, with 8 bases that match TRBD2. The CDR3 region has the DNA TGTGCCAGCAGTTACCACCGACGAGCGGGAGTTATCAATGAGCAGTTCTTC. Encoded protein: CASSYHRRAGVINEQFF.